The present T cell receptor (beta chain) was sequenced within a study of cytomegalovirus exposure and HLA in healthy donors. General study findings and limits: Specificity for CMV antigens was confirmed in vitro for three of the CMV-associated chains. A cluster of highly shared sequence variants was likely a sequencing artifact. For cytomegalovirus status, the classifier reportedly gave diagnoses with high specificity and sensitivity. Researchers catalogued 160 or so TCR beta chains as cytomegalovirus-associated.

Only a few counts were recorded for this clone. What it recognizes is unknown. Researchers ran the PCR with 60 Vbeta and 13 Jbeta primers. The assay was immunoSEQ multiplex PCR, and TCRdb's table has in-frame clones only and misses some. The profile covers about 140,000 clones, with 61% appearing a single time and about 1.8% taken by the ten largest. The material sequenced was PBMCs. The sequence was obtained from a male donor in good health and CMV-seronegative.

In DNA, the CDR3 is TGTGCCAGCAGCCCACCGGGGGGTACCTACAATGAGCAGTTCTTC. Encoded protein: CASSPPGGTYNEQFF. The V and J genes are TRBV7-7 and TRBJ2-1; 7 bases fit TRBD2. CDR1 SSHAT and CDR2 FNYEAQ come from the germline V gene (reference sequence). CDR3 length: 15 amino acids. The J segment lost 2 bases and the V segment lost 5 bases, leaving 6 bases of the junction unmatched.